This is a list of T cell receptor beta chains from one sample in a study of technical replicates of blood from several donors. Produced via immunoSEQ multiplex PCR; TCRdb's table is partial and in-frame only. The sample includes tens of thousands of clones, 90% to 95% of them seen just once. Sequencing input: T cells isolated from PBMCs. The receptors stem from a human donor in good health. The CDR3 runs from the conserved cysteine through the conserved F or W. A D gene is named only where the DNA matches it firmly. Some rows mark clone size as missing; the rest say once, few, many or name a class of expanded clone.

>TRBJ1-1|-|-|TRBV6-5
TGTGCCAGCAGTTACTTCACAGAGAACACTGAAGCTTTCTTT
CASSYFTENTEAFF
>TRBJ1-5|-|-|TRBV12-5
TGTGCTAGTGGTTTATTCACGGGACACGCGAATCAGCCCCAGCATTTT
CASGLFTGHANQPQHF
>TRBJ2-3|TRBD2|-|TRBV19
TGTGCCAGTAGTATGCAGGGGACTAGCGGAACAACTAGCACAGATACGCAGTATTTT
CASSMQGTSGTTSTDTQYF
>TRBJ2-7|-|-|TRBV6-1
TGTGCCAGCAGTGAATTTGAGACTACCTACGAGCAGTACTTC
CASSEFETTYEQYF
>TRBJ2-5|TRBD1|-|TRBV5-8
TGTGCCAGCAGCCCTGGACAGGGGAGTGCTCGTGTTCAAGAGACCCAGTACTTC
CASSPGQGSARVQETQYF
>TRBJ2-7|TRBD2|-|TRBV5-1
TGCGCCAGCAGCTTGGTTGCTAGCGGGGGTCCGCGAGATGACGAGCAGTACTTC
CASSLVASGGPRDDEQYF
>TRBJ1-4|TRBD1|-|TRBV5-1
TGCGCCAGCAGCTCGCAGAGACAGGGCAATGAAAAACTGTTTTTT
CASSSQRQGNEKLFF
>TRBJ2-2|TRBD1|-|TRBV2
TGTGCCAGCAGGGGGACAGGGAACACCGGGGAGCTGTTTTTT
CASRGTGNTGELFF
>TRBJ2-7|TRBD2|-|TRBV6-5
TGTGCCAGCAGTGGGACTAGCGGGGGTTACGAGCAGTACTTC
CASSGTSGGYEQYF
>TRBJ2-1|TRBD2|-|TRBV5-6
TGTGCCAGCATCACTACTAGCGGGATATACAATGAGCAGTTCTTC
CASITTSGIYNEQFF
>TRBJ2-1|TRBD2|-|TRBV2
TGTGCCAGATACCGACTAGCGGACAATGAGCAGTTCTTC
CARYRLADNEQFF
>TRBJ1-3|-|-|TRBV28
TGTGCCAGCAGTTTAGGGGCGGACACCATATATTTT
CASSLGADTIYF
>TRBJ1-3|TRBD1|-|TRBV5-4
TGTGCCAGCAGCTCTACTGACAGGGCTGGAAACACCATATATTTT
CASSSTDRAGNTIYF
>TRBJ2-7|-|-|TRBV2
TGTGCCAGCAGTACTACAGGGTACTACGAGCAGTACTTC
CASSTTGYYEQYF
>TRBJ2-1|TRBD2|few|TRBV27
TGTGCCAGCAGTTCCCTGGGACTAGCGGGAGGCGGTGAGCAGTTCTTC
CASSSLGLAGGGEQFF
>TRBJ2-5|-|-|TRBV18
TGTGCCAGCTCACCCCCGACGGGGGAGGCGGGCCAAGAGACCCAGTACTTC
CASSPPTGEAGQETQYF
>TRBJ2-1|TRBD1|-|TRBV7-9
TGTGCCAGCAGCCTCGGACAGGGAAGTTACAATGAGCAGTTCTTC
CASSLGQGSYNEQFF
>TRBJ2-5|-|-|TRBV9
TGTGCCAGCAGCGTAGCTAGCCGTAGCCAAGAGACCCAGTACTTC
CASSVASRSQETQYF
>TRBJ1-2|TRBD1|-|TRBV13
TGTGCCAGCAGCTTGGGGAGACAGGGCTATGGCTACACCTTC
CASSLGRQGYGYTF
>TRBJ2-2|TRBD2|-|TRBV10-2
TGCGCCAGCAGGAGCGGGGGGACGAACACCGGGGAGCTGTTTTTT
CASRSGGTNTGELFF
>TRBJ2-2|-|-|TRBV7-2
TGTGCCAGCAGCTTTAACACTATCACCGGGGAGCTGTTTTTT
CASSFNTITGELFF
>TRBJ2-3|-|-|TRBV4-2
TGTGCCAGCAGCCAAGATCTGAGCGAAATCCAGTATTTT
CASSQDLSEIQYF
>TRBJ1-3|-|-|TRBV29-1
TGCAGCGTTGCCGGAGAAGGGGCCTGGGGAAATGGAAACACCATATATTTT
CSVAGEGAWGNGNTIYF
>TRBJ1-2|-|-|TRBV6-1
TGTGCCAGCAGTAAAGAAAGGCTGGGAGGCCACACCTTC
CASSKERLGGHTF
>TRBJ2-7|TRBD2|-|TRBV6-5
TGCGCCAGCAGTTTACTAGCGGGGGAAGGGTACGAGCAGTACTTC
CASSLLAGEGYEQYF
>TRBJ1-5|-|once|TRBV28
TGTGCCAGCAGTTCCGTCGACAGAACACTCAATCAGCCCCAGCATTTT
CASSSVDRTLNQPQHF
>TRBJ2-1|TRBD2|-|TRBV6-5
TGTGCCAGCAGTTACTCGCGCGGGGGGTCCTACAATGAGCAGTTCTTC
CASSYSRGGSYNEQFF
>TRBJ1-2|TRBD1|few|TRBV19
TGTGCCAGTCGTCCGACAGGGACGAACTATGGCTACACCTTC
CASRPTGTNYGYTF
>TRBJ1-1|TRBD1|-|TRBV30
TGTGCCTGGGGGGGACAGGGAACCCGTGAAGCTTTCTTT
CAWGGQGTREAFF
>TRBJ2-5|-|-|TRBV10-1
TGCGCCAGCTCCGCGGTTGTCCAAGAGACCCAGTACTTC
CASSAVVQETQYF
>TRBJ1-1|TRBD1|-|TRBV6-6
TGTGCCAGCAGCCCTACCGAACAGGGGATGAACACTGAAGCTTTCTTT
CASSPTEQGMNTEAFF
>TRBJ1-2|-|-|TRBV27
TGTGCCAGCAGTTTAACGGGGAGAGGCTACACCTTC
CASSLTGRGYTF
>TRBJ1-1|-|-|TRBV4-1
TGCGCCAGCAGCCTTCAGGACTCAAACACTGAAGCTTTCTTT
CASSLQDSNTEAFF
>TRBJ1-5|-|-|TRBV19
TGTGCCAGTAGTCCTACAGGGATCCTGCGCGTGCCCCAGCATTTT
CASSPTGILRVPQHF
>TRBJ1-1|TRBD1|-|TRBV19
TGTGCCAGTAGTACTGGACAGGGAATGAACACTGAAGCTTTCTTT
CASSTGQGMNTEAFF